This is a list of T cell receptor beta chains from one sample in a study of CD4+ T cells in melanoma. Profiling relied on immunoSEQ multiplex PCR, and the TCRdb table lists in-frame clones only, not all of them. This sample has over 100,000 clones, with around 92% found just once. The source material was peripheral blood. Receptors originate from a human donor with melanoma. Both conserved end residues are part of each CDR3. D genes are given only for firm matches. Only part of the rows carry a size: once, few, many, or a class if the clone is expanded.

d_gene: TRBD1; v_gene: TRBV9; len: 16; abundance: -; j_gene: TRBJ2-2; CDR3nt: TGTGCCAGCAGCCCTCGGACAGGGGATGACACCGGGGAGCTGTTTTTT; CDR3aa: CASSPRTGDDTGELFF
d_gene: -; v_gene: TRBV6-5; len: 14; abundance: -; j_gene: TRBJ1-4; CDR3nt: TGTGCCAGCAGGCCTTTCCAGGGAGGTGAAAAACTGTTTTTT; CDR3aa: CASRPFQGGEKLFF
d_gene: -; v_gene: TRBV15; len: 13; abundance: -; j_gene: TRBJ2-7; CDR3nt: TGTGCCACCAGCAGGGAGGTATTCTACGAGCAGTACTTC; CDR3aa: CATSREVFYEQYF
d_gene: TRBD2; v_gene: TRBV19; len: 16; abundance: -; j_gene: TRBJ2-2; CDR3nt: TGTGCCAGTAGTATGGCGACTAGCGGGGGTTTCGGGGAGCTGTTTTTT; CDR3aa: CASSMATSGGFGELFF
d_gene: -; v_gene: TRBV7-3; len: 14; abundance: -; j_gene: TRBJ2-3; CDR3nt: TGTGCCAGCAGCTCGTCGCGGGGGCTCGATACGCAGTATTTT; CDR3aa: CASSSSRGLDTQYF
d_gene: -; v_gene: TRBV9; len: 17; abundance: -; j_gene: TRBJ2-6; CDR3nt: TGTGCCAGCAGCGTAGACGTGTCAGGGACCGGGGCCAACGTCCTGACTTTC; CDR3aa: CASSVDVSGTGANVLTF
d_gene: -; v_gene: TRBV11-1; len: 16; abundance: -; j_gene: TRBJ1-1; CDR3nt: TGTGCCAGCAGCTACGCAGGGTTCTACCTGAACACTGAAGCTTTCTTT; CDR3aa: CASSYAGFYLNTEAFF
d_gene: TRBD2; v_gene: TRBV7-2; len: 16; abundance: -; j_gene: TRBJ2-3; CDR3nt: TGTGCCAGCAGCTTAGCTCGACTAGCGGCCACAGATACGCAGTATTTT; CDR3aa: CASSLARLAATDTQYF
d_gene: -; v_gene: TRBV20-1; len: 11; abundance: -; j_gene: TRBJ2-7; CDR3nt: TGTTCCTCCCAGGGGTTCTACGAGCAGTACTTC; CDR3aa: CSSQGFYEQYF
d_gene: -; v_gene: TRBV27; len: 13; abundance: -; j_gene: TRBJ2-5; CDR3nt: TGTGCCAGCAGGGTTGGACAGCAAGAGACCCAGTACTTC; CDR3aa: CASRVGQQETQYF
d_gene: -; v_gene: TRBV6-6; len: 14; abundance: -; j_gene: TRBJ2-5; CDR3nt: TGTGCCAGCAGTAAACCGGGGACCCAAGAGACCCAGTACTTC; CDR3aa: CASSKPGTQETQYF
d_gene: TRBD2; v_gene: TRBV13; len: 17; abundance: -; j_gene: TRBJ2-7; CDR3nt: TGTGCCAGCAGCCCTGGACTAGCGGGAGCCTCCTCCTACGAGCAGTACTTC; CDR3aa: CASSPGLAGASSYEQYF
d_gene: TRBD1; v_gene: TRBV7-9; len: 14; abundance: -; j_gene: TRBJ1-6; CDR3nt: TGTGCCAGCGGCGAGACAGGGGGGAATTCACCCCTCCACTTT; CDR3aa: CASGETGGNSPLHF
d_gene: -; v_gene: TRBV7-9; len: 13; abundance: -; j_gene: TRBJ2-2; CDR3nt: TGTGCCAGCAGAATCGGACTGGTCGAGGAGCTGTTTTTT; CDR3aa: CASRIGLVEELFF
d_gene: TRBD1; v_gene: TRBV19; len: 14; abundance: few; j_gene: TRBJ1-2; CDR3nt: TGTGCCAGTAGCACAACAGGGGGCGTAGGAGGCTACACCTTC; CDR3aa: CASSTTGGVGGYTF
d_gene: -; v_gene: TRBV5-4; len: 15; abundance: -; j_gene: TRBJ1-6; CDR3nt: TGTGCCAGCAGCTTGGACAGGGTGGGGGTGTCACCCCTCCACTTT; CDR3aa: CASSLDRVGVSPLHF
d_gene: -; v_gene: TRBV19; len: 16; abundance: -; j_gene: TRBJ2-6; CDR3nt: TGTGCCAGTAGTTACCTCCCCCCCTCTGGGGCCAACGTCCTGACTTTC; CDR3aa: CASSYLPPSGANVLTF
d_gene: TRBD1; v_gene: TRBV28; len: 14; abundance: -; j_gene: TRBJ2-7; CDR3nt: TGTGCCACCCGAGACAGGGGTGGGACCTACGAGCAGTACTTC; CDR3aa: CATRDRGGTYEQYF
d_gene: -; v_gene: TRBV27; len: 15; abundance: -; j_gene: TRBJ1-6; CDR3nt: TGTGCCAGCAGTCCGTCGCGGATAGATAATTCACCCCTCCACTTT; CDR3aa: CASSPSRIDNSPLHF
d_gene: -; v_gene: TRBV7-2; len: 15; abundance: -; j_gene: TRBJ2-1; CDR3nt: TGTGCCAGCAGCCTTGAACTACTATCCTACAATGAGCAGTTCTTC; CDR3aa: CASSLELLSYNEQFF
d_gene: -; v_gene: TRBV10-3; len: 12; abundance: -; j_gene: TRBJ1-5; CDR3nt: TGTGCCATCAGTGAAGGGCCTCAGCCCCAGCATTTT; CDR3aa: CAISEGPQPQHF
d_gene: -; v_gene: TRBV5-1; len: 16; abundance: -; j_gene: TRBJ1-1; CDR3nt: TGCGCCAGCAGCTCATTTGACAGGACGAGGAACACTGAAGCTTTCTTT; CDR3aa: CASSSFDRTRNTEAFF
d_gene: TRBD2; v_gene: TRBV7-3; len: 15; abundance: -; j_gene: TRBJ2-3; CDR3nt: TGTGCCAGCAGGCAAGGAGCGGGAGGCACAGATACGCAGTATTTT; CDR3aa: CASRQGAGGTDTQYF
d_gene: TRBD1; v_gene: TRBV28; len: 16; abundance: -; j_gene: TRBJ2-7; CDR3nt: TGTGCCAGCAGTTTTCAGGTCCGGACAGGGGGGTACGAGCAGTACTTC; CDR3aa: CASSFQVRTGGYEQYF
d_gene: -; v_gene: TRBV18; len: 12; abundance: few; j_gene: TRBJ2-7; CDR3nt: TGTGCCAGCTCCCCCCTCTCGGAAGAGCAGTACTTC; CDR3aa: CASSPLSEEQYF
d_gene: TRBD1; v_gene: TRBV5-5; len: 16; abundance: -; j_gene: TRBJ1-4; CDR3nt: TGTGCCAGCAGCTTTGCTCCGGGACAGGGAGGGGAAAAACTGTTTTTT; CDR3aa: CASSFAPGQGGEKLFF
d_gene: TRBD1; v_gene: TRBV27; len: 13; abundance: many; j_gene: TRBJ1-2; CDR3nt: TGTGCCAGCAGTTTACAGGGGGCTAGAGGCTACACCTTC; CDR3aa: CASSLQGARGYTF
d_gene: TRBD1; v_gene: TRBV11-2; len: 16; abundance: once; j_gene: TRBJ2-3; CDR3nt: TGTGCCAGCAGCTTCCACGGGACAGGGTGGACAGATACGCAGTATTTT; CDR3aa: CASSFHGTGWTDTQYF
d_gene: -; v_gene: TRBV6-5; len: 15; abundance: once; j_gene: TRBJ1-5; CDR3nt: TGTGCCAGCAGCCGCTGGGGGCCAAGCAATCAGCCCCAGCATTTT; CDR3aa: CASSRWGPSNQPQHF
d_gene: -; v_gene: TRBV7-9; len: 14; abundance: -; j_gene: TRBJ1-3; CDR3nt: TGTGCCAGCAGCTTACGAGGGATTGGAAACACCATATATTTT; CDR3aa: CASSLRGIGNTIYF
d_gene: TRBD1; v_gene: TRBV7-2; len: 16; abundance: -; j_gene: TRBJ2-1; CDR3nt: TGTGCCAGCAGCTTAGAGGGGGCACCGGACAGACCAGAGCAGTTCTTC; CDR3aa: CASSLEGAPDRPEQFF
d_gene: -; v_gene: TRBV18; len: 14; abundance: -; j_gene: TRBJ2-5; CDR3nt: TGTGCCAGCTCACCGTGGACGGATCAAGAGACCCAGTACTTC; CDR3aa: CASSPWTDQETQYF
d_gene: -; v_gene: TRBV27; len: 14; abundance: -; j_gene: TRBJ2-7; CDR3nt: TGTGCCACCGCGGGACAGCCTAGCTCCTACGAGCAGTACTTC; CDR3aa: CATAGQPSSYEQYF
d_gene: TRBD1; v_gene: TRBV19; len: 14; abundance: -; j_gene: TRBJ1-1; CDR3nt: TGTGCCAGTAGTGAGGACAGGGGGAACACTGAAGCTTTCTTT; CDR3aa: CASSEDRGNTEAFF
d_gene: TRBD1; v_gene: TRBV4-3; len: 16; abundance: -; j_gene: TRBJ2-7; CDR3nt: TGCGCCAGCAGCCAAGATTTTGGGACAGAGACCTACGAGCAGTACTTC; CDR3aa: CASSQDFGTETYEQYF
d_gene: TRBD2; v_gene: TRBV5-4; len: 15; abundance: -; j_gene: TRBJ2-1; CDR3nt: TGTGCCAGCCGATTCCTGGCGGGGGTCCGGGGTGAGCAGTTCTTC; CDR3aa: CASRFLAGVRGEQFF
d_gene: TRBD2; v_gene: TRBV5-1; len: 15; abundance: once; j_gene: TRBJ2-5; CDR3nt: TGCGCCAGCAGCTTGTTCCTAGCGGGAGAAGAGACCCAGTACTTC; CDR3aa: CASSLFLAGEETQYF
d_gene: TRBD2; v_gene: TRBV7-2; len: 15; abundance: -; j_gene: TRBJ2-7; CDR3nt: TGTGCCAGCAGCCCGTGGACTAGCGGTCCCTACGAGCAGTACTTC; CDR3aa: CASSPWTSGPYEQYF